Listed below are T cell receptor beta chains from one sample, sequenced in a study of blood T cell repertoires in COVID-19. The data were produced by immunoSEQ multiplex PCR, yet TCRdb's version contains in-frame clones alone and is incomplete. The top ten hold approximately 6.2% of the sample, which has about 250,000 clones, roughly 86% seen once. The sequenced sample consisted of peripheral blood. The source of these receptors is a woman older than 75 with COVID-19, enrolled during active disease. The CDR3 runs from the conserved cysteine through the conserved F or W. D genes are given only for firm matches. The size field is filled for only some rows; it gives once, few, many or a size class.

size	J	D	V	DNA	CDR3
few	TRBJ1-2	TRBD1	TRBV7-9	TGTGCCCACCCCGACAGGGGGCGGAATGGCTACACCTTC	CAHPDRGRNGYTF
once	TRBJ1-6	TRBD1	TRBV5-1	TGCGCCAGCAGCGAGACAGGGGATGGGTCACCCCTCCACTTT	CASSETGDGSPLHF
-	TRBJ1-2	-	TRBV30	TGTGCCTGGAGTGATGTGTTTCTTGGGAGCTATGGCTACACCTTC	CAWSDVFLGSYGYTF
-	TRBJ1-1	-	TRBV7-9	TGTGCCAGCAGCTTTGATGGTAGCTTGAACACTGAAGCTTTCTTT	CASSFDGSLNTEAFF
-	TRBJ2-1	-	TRBV11-1	TGTGCCAGCAGCCAACAGGGCGAGGGCAATGAGCAGTTCTTC	CASSQQGEGNEQFF
-	TRBJ2-3	TRBD2	TRBV2	TGTGCCAGCAGTTCTCTAGCGGGGGAGACAGATACGCAGTATTTT	CASSSLAGETDTQYF
-	TRBJ2-5	TRBD2	TRBV3-1/TRBV3-2	TGTGCCAGCAGCCAAGAGGCGGGGGGGCCGAGGGAGACCCAGTACTTC	CASSQEAGGPRETQYF
once	TRBJ2-5	-	TRBV7-8	TGTGCCAGCAGCCCGGGTCTCACCCAGTACTTC	CASSPGLTQYF
-	TRBJ2-1	TRBD2	TRBV5-1	TGCGCCAGCAGCTGGAGGACTAGCGGGGGAAACAATGAGCAGTTCTTC	CASSWRTSGGNNEQFF
-	TRBJ1-1	-	TRBV7-9	TGTGCCAGCAGCCCAGCCGGGATTCAAAGCACTGAAGCTTTCTTT	CASSPAGIQSTEAFF
-	TRBJ1-6	-	TRBV12-3/TRBV12-4	TGTGCCAGCAGTTTACCGGGTTCACCCCTCCACTTT	CASSLPGSPLHF
few	TRBJ2-1	TRBD1	TRBV6-2/TRBV6-3	TGTGCCAGCAGTCCACAGGGGGCGCCCCGGAATGAGCAGTTCTTC	CASSPQGAPRNEQFF
-	TRBJ1-5	TRBD1	TRBV5-5	TGTGCCAGCAGCTTGCTAGACAGGGGCAATCAGCCCCAGCATTTT	CASSLLDRGNQPQHF
once	TRBJ1-1	TRBD1	TRBV19	TGTGCCAGTCGCCCTAGCAGACAGGGGAAAGGGCCTGAAGCTTTCTTT	CASRPSRQGKGPEAFF
-	TRBJ1-2	TRBD1	TRBV7-2	TGTGCCAGCAGCCCGAGCCAGGGGGGATTAAGCTACACCTTC	CASSPSQGGLSYTF
-	TRBJ2-3	TRBD2	TRBV4-2	TGTGCCAGCAGCCTCGGGACTAGCGGGGTTACAGATACGCAGTATTTT	CASSLGTSGVTDTQYF
-	TRBJ2-5	-	TRBV21-1	TGTGCCAGCAGCAAAAACCGGCGGCAAAACTCTCCGAAAGAGACCCAGTACTTC	CASSKNRRQNSPKETQYF
once	TRBJ1-6	-	TRBV18	TGTGCCAGCTCACCTAGTCAGGGTCTCAATTCACCCCTCCACTTT	CASSPSQGLNSPLHF
-	TRBJ1-1	TRBD1	TRBV9	TGTGCCAGCAGCGATCCCGACAGGGGGAACACTGAAGCTTTCTTT	CASSDPDRGNTEAFF
-	TRBJ2-7	-	TRBV4-1	TGCGCCAGCAGCCAAGGACCACTACCCTACGAGCAGTACTTC	CASSQGPLPYEQYF
-	TRBJ2-1	TRBD1	TRBV7-2	TGTGCCAGCAGCTCATCCGGGACAGCGTCCCGGGAGCAGTTCTTC	CASSSSGTASREQFF
-	TRBJ1-4	-	TRBV5-1	TGCGCCAGCAGCTTGGCCATGGACACCCCTGAAAAACTGTTTTTT	CASSLAMDTPEKLFF
-	TRBJ2-3	TRBD2	TRBV6-5	TGTGCCAGCACGGCGGGGGTATCCTATACGCAGTATTTT	CASTAGVSYTQYF
-	TRBJ1-4	-	TRBV18	TGTGCCAGCTCACGAGGGCCCAGGGGTGAAAAACTGTTTTTT	CASSRGPRGEKLFF
-	TRBJ1-6	-	TRBV4-2	TGTGCCAGCAGCCCCACCACCCCGGGATCTTATAATTCACCCCTCCACTTT	CASSPTTPGSYNSPLHF
-	TRBJ1-2	-	TRBV19	TGTGCCAGTAGTATCCAGCAGGGGCCCTATGGCTACACCTTC	CASSIQQGPYGYTF